A selection of T cell receptor beta chains follows, all from one sample in a study of Ad26.COV2.S vaccination and SARS-CoV-2 variants. TCRdb keeps only in-frame clones here, not all; method: immunoSEQ multiplex PCR. In the table there are approximately 400,000 clones, approximately 84% of which are singletons. The specimen comprised peripheral blood, sampled in a trial of Ad26.COV2.S vaccine versus placebo. The receptors stem from a person aged 18 to 59 who received the Ad26.COV2.S COVID-19 vaccine or a placebo. Each CDR3 is given with its conserved first and last residue. Fields, in order: V gene, J gene, D gene, clone size, CDR3 DNA, CDR3 protein. D genes are given only for firm matches. Size is stated for part of the rows, as once, few or many counts, or as a class when the clone is expanded.

TRBV25-1,TRBJ2-7,-,-,TGTGCCAGCAGTGAATGGGACGAGCAGTACTTC,CASSEWDEQYF
TRBV4-1,TRBJ1-5,-,-,TGCGCCAGCAGCCGAATTATCGGCCCGAATAGCAATCAGCCCCAGCATTTT,CASSRIIGPNSNQPQHF
TRBV10-3,TRBJ2-1,-,-,TGTGCCATCAGTGTTGGTAGCTCCTACAATGAGCAGTTCTTC,CAISVGSSYNEQFF
TRBV20-1,TRBJ1-1,-,-,TGCAGTGCCGTTATGGGGACTGAAGCTTTCTTT,CSAVMGTEAFF
TRBV7-8,TRBJ2-1,TRBD2,many,TGTGCCAGCAGCTTTGCTAGCGGGGACTCCTACAATGAGCAGTTCTTC,CASSFASGDSYNEQFF
TRBV6-6,TRBJ2-7,-,once,TGTGCCAGCAGTAGGGGGGCCTACGAGCAGTACTTC,CASSRGAYEQYF
TRBV5-6,TRBJ1-1,-,-,TGTGCCAGCAGCTGGAGGTCGGGCAACCGGAACACTGAAGCTTTCTTT,CASSWRSGNRNTEAFF
TRBV3-1/TRBV3-2,TRBJ2-1,-,-,TGTGCCAGCAGCCAAGATAAAGCGAGGGCCTACAATGAGCAGTTCTTC,CASSQDKARAYNEQFF
TRBV5-5,TRBJ2-1,TRBD1,-,TGTGCCAGCAGCTTCACAGGGGGCTACAATGAGCAGTTCTTC,CASSFTGGYNEQFF
TRBV9,TRBJ1-4,-,-,TGTGCCAGCAGCCCTGCAACTAATGAAAAACTGTTTTTT,CASSPATNEKLFF
TRBV30,TRBJ1-3,-,-,TGTGCCTGGAGTCAAACAGGGAAATCTGGAAACACCATATATTTT,CAWSQTGKSGNTIYF
TRBV7-2,TRBJ1-2,TRBD1,-,TGTGCCAGCAGCCCGGGGACAGAGTATGGCTACACCTTC,CASSPGTEYGYTF
TRBV18,TRBJ2-2,TRBD1,-,TGTGCCAGCTCATCCACAGGGGGACAGAACACCGGGGAGCTGTTTTTT,CASSSTGGQNTGELFF
TRBV7-2,TRBJ2-4,-,-,TGTGCCAGCAGGGAGGGGGCGGGGAACATTCAGTACTTC,CASREGAGNIQYF
TRBV9,TRBJ2-2,TRBD1,-,TGTGCCAGCAGCGTAGACCCAGGGGGAAACACCGGGGAGCTGTTTTTT,CASSVDPGGNTGELFF
TRBV13,TRBJ1-1,-,-,TGTGCCAGCAGCCCGAGACCTGAGAACACTGAAGCTTTCTTT,CASSPRPENTEAFF
TRBV9,TRBJ2-2,TRBD2,-,TGTGCCAGCAGCGTAGTTGCTAGCGGGTACACCGGGGAGCTGTTTTTT,CASSVVASGYTGELFF
TRBV28,TRBJ2-3,-,once,TGTGCCAGCAGTTTACCCCACCATACGCAGTATTTT,CASSLPHHTQYF
TRBV2,TRBJ1-4,-,-,TGTGCCAGCAGTGAACCTGCAACTAATGAAAAACTGTTTTTT,CASSEPATNEKLFF
TRBV30,TRBJ2-5,-,-,TGTGCCTGGGGAGGTGGGGGGGAGACCCAGTACTTC,CAWGGGGETQYF
TRBV7-2,TRBJ1-2,-,-,TGTGCCAGCAGCTTATTCGGGTTGGGGGGCTACTATGGCTACACCTTC,CASSLFGLGGYYGYTF
TRBV3-1/TRBV3-2,TRBJ1-1,TRBD1,-,TGTGCCAGCAGCCCCTACAGGGGAGGAACTGAAGCTTTCTTT,CASSPYRGGTEAFF
TRBV18,TRBJ2-2,-,-,TGTGCCAGCTCACCCCAGTTAGCCGGGGAGCTGTTTTTT,CASSPQLAGELFF